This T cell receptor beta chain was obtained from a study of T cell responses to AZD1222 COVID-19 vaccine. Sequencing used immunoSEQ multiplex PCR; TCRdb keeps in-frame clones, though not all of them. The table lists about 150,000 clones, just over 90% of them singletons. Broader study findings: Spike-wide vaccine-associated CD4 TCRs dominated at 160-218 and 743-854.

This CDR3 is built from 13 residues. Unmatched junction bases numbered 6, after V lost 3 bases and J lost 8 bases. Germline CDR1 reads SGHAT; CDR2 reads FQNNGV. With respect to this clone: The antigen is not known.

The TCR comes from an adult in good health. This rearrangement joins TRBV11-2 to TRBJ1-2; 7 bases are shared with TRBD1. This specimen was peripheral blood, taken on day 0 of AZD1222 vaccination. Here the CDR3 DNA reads TGTGCCAGCAGCTTTAGGACAGGTTTCGGCTACACCTTC. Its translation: CASSFRTGFGYTF. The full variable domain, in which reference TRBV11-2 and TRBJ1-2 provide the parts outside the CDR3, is EAGVAQSPRYKIIEKRQSVAFWCNPISGHATLYWYQQILGQGPKLLIQFQNNGVVDDSQLPKDRFSAERLKGVDSTLKIQPAKLEDSAVYLCASSFRTGFGYTFGSGTRLTVV.